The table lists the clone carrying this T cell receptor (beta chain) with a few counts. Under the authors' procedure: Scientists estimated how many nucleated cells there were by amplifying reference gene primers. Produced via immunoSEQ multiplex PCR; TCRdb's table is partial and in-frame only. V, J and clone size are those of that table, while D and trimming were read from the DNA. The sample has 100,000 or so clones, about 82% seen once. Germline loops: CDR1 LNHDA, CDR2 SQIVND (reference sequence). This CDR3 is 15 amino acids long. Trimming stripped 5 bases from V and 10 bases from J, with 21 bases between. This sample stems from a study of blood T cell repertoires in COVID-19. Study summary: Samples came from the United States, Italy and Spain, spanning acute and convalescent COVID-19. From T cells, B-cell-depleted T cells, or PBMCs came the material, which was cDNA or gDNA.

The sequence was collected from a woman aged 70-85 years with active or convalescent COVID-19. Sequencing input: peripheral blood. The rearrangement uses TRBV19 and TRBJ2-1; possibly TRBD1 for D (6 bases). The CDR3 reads CASSPYTGFGTEQFF. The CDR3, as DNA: TGTGCCAGTAGTCCTTACACAGGGTTTGGAACCGAGCAGTTCTTC.